This is a list of T cell receptor beta chains from one sample in a study of cytomegalovirus exposure and HLA in healthy donors. Sequencing used immunoSEQ multiplex PCR; TCRdb keeps in-frame clones, though not all of them. Here the sample spans more than 70,000 clones, about three quarters being singletons. Sequenced material: PBMCs. All receptors derive from a young man in good health and CMV-seropositive. CDR3s include the opening cysteine and the closing phenylalanine or tryptophan. A D gene is named only where the DNA matches it firmly.

V gene	D gene	J gene	CDR3 protein
TRBV14	TRBD1	TRBJ2-5	CASSLVRGTQETQYF
TRBV7-2	-	TRBJ2-2	CASSPKGVTGELFF
TRBV29-1	TRBD2	TRBJ2-2	CSVEKREGLSGELFF
TRBV5-4	TRBD1	TRBJ1-2	CASSRPSGGINYGYTF
TRBV6-1	TRBD2	TRBJ2-3	CASSGLAGTPDTQYF
TRBV4-1	TRBD1	TRBJ1-2	CASSQDMTGGSIWLGYTF
TRBV4-2	TRBD2	TRBJ2-3	CASSQVSLAGVGDTQYF
TRBV28	-	TRBJ2-7	CASSKDKSKQYF
TRBV6-1	-	TRBJ1-5	CASTGYNQPQHF
TRBV19	-	TRBJ1-5	CASSTPGHQPQHF
TRBV19	-	TRBJ1-5	CASSIPPVIVKHF
TRBV5-1	TRBD2	TRBJ2-2	CASRAPSRGAGELFF
TRBV5-1	TRBD1	TRBJ2-1	CASSFGSGQGGEQFF
TRBV7-2	TRBD1	TRBJ2-5	CASSRTQGAVETQYF
TRBV19	-	TRBJ1-1	CASSEDRMNTEAFF
TRBV15	TRBD1	TRBJ1-1	CATSSRGSDTEAFF
TRBV5-4	-	TRBJ2-2	CASRVIWGDGAGELFF
TRBV27	-	TRBJ2-1	CASKRAGEQFF
TRBV4-1	-	TRBJ2-3	CASSPPRPDTQYF
TRBV29-1	-	TRBJ2-1	CSVGGNEQFF
TRBV5-1	TRBD1	TRBJ2-2	CASSGPGQGASPNTGELFF
TRBV7-8	-	TRBJ1-1	CASSALGGGTEAFF
TRBV18	TRBD1	TRBJ1-1	CASSPVQGAQTEAFF
TRBV14	-	TRBJ2-5	CASSTLGLGGETQYF
TRBV19	-	TRBJ2-7	CASSPHSSSYEQYF
TRBV7-8	TRBD1	TRBJ2-5	CASSWIQGAWETQYF
TRBV19	-	TRBJ1-2	CASRSLRYGYTF
TRBV28	-	TRBJ1-1	CASSSRQAVNTEAFF
TRBV19	-	TRBJ2-1	CASSFSGAYNEQFF
TRBV4-1	-	TRBJ2-7	CASSQDLEQYF
TRBV5-4	-	TRBJ2-5	CASRSGFETQYF
TRBV6-6	-	TRBJ2-6	CASRRTSDPGANVLTF
TRBV5-1	-	TRBJ2-3	CASARATGPDTQYF
TRBV27	-	TRBJ2-7	CASSFIGQTYEQYF
TRBV29-1	-	TRBJ1-1	CSVEAPFQGGGTEAFF
TRBV9	TRBD2	TRBJ2-1	CASSVGSGGRGEQFF
TRBV7-9	-	TRBJ1-1	CASVAGEMNTEAFF
TRBV10-3	-	TRBJ2-1	CALSGSSDDEQFF
TRBV28	-	TRBJ1-2	CASRDMHGYTF
TRBV28	TRBD2	TRBJ2-1	CASTKAGVSYNEQFF